The text below deals with one TCR beta chain. This sample stems from a study of patients and donors after allogeneic stem cell transplantation. TCRdb fed the RT-PCR reads into MiXCR, producing one record per CDR3 protein. The table lists 800,000 to 1,000,000 distinct CDR3 sequences, roughly 17% of them singletons. V was cut by 10 bases and J by 4 bases, with 17 bases left in between. CDR1 is PRHDT and CDR2 is FYEKMQ in the germline V gene (reference sequence). The CDR3 spans 14 residues. The receptor comes from a human donor who was either an allogeneic HSCT recipient or a stem cell or donor lymphocyte infusion donor (not recorded which). It is not recorded whose cells these are; they may come from a transplant donor. The chain is built from TRBV13 and TRBJ2-1; D might be TRBD1 (6 bases). The sequenced material came from blood, either unsorted or a sorted T cell fraction (not recorded which). DNA for the CDR3: TGTGCCACCCAGTGGTCGGACAGATACAATGAGCAGTTCTTC. Amino acids: CATQWSDRYNEQFF.